These 19 T cell receptor beta chains came from one sample sequenced in a study of blood T cells in healthy people across ages. It was with a sample-barcoded 5' primer and a J-beta primer mix that a second PCR of roughly 7 to 12 cycles was run. TCRdb re-analysed the 5' RACE reads in MiXCR, keeping a single row per CDR3 protein. The data show hundreds of thousands of distinct CDR3 sequences, around 49% seen once. Sequenced input: blood. These receptors all come from a woman aged 55-70 years in good health.

On this clonotype itself: The germline gene is not matched at one end of the junction; a read error may be the cause. The chain has TRBV7-2 and TRBJ2-7; TRBD2 matches at 7 bases. From germline, CDR1 is SGHTA and CDR2 FQGNSA. This CDR3 has 15 residues. Written as DNA, the CDR3 is TGTGCCAGCAGCTTATACGGCGGGAGCTCCTACGAGCGGTACTTC. This sequence encodes CASSLYGGSSYERYF.

The V gene is TRBV28, the J gene TRBJ2-1; D not resolved. Germline-derived CDR1 and CDR2 are MDHEN and SYDVKM. V was cut by 2 bases and J by 15 bases, with 23 bases left in between. The CDR3 runs 15 residues. In nucleotides, the CDR3 is TGTGCCAGCAGTTTACAAATCCCCCCGAGTTGGTATCCGTTCTTC. It encodes CASSLQIPPSWYPFF.

This chain uses TRBV4-3 with TRBJ1-1, with TRBD1 identical over 8 bases. Germline CDR1 LGHNA, CDR2 YSLEER. Germline trimming cut 10 bases from V and 4 bases from J; bases unmatched to any gene: 8. The CDR3 runs 13 residues. CDR3 DNA: TGCGCCACTGGACAGGGAAGGGGCACTGAAGCTTTCTTT. It is translated as CATGQGRGTEAFF.

This clonotype has a single count. The chain joins TRBV5-1 to TRBJ2-1; 7 bases fit TRBD2. V shed 1 base, J shed 10 bases, and the junction held 11 bases outside the gene matches. The CDR3 sequence is 15 residues long. Germline CDR1 reads SGHRS; CDR2 reads YFSETQ. The DNA of the CDR3 is TGCGCCAGCAGCTTGAGGGAGGGCCCATCGCAGGAGCAGTTCTTC. The encoded protein is CASSLREGPSQEQFF.

This clonotype showed up just once. The chain links TRBV20-1 to TRBJ2-7; TRBD2 matches 10 bases. V trimming: 4 bases; J trimming: 5 bases; junction bases outside the gene matches: 11. The germline CDR1 and CDR2 sequences are DFQATT and SNEGSKA (reference sequence). The CDR3 extends over 15 amino acids. For the CDR3, the DNA is TGCAGTGCTAAATCCCCGGGACTAGCGCCCCACGAGCAGTACTTC. Translation: CSAKSPGLAPHEQYF.

The chain joins TRBV20-1 to TRBJ1-2; 7 bases fit TRBD1. Losses at the gene ends were 5 bases for V and 4 bases for J; bases not matched to a gene: 10. Looked up from germline, CDR1 is DFQATT and CDR2 is SNEGSKA (reference sequence). The CDR3 is 14 amino acids. The CDR3 region has the DNA TGCAGTGCTCGTGGAGGGGGCTTGGGCTATGGCTACACCTTC. Translation: CSARGGGLGYGYTF.

This clonotype showed up just a few times. This rearrangement joins TRBV20-1 to TRBJ2-7, with 9 bases aligning to TRBD1. The trim removed 5 bases at V and 4 bases at J, leaving 9 bases unmatched. The CDR3 covers 14 residues. From germline, CDR1 is DFQATT and CDR2 SNEGSKA (reference sequence). The CDR3 sequence is CSAGPGTGHYEQYF. The CDR3 DNA follows: TGCAGTGCTGGGCCCGGGACAGGGCATTACGAGCAGTACTTC.

This clonotype was found a few times. The V call is TRBV18, the J call TRBJ2-5; 7 bases are shared with TRBD2. Germline CDR1 reads KGHSH; CDR2 reads LQKENI. Trimming removed 1 base from V and 4 bases from J; junction bases left unmatched: 6. The CDR3 totals 15 residues. The CDR3 spells CASSPQVGGRETQYF. The CDR3 DNA reads as TGTGCCAGCTCACCACAAGTAGGCGGGAGAGAGACCCAGTACTTC.

Regarding this clonotype: The junction does not match germline at one end; this may be a read error. This sequence joins TRBV5-1 and TRBJ1-1; TRBD1 aligns across 8 bases. Germline lookup yields CDR1 SGHRS and CDR2 YFSETQ. This CDR3 has 14 amino acids. The DNA for the CDR3 is TGTGCCAGCAGCTTCGGGACAGGGAACACTGAAGCTTTCTTT. Its protein is CASSFGTGNTEAFF.

The chain couples TRBV6-2 or TRBV6-3 to TRBJ1-1; 7 bases line up with TRBD1. Trimming cost V 0 bases and J 7 bases; bases outside gene matches: 5. CDR1 is MNHEY and CDR2 is SVGEGT in the germline V gene. The CDR3 runs to 14 residues. The CDR3 DNA follows: TGTGCCAGCAGTTACTCGAGGGGGCCGTTTGAAGCTTTCTTT. The encoded protein is CASSYSRGPFEAFF.

The chain recombines TRBV2 with TRBJ1-2; TRBD1 matches 7 bases. This CDR3 has 13 amino acids. Germline V lookup: CDR1 SNHLY, CDR2 FYNNEI. Losses at the gene ends were 6 bases for V and 4 bases for J; bases not matched to a gene: 5. The CDR3 bases are TGTGCCAGCAGGGGACAGAGCGGCTATGGCTACACCTTC. Its protein is CASRGQSGYGYTF.

The V and J genes are TRBV9 and TRBJ2-3, with 13 bases aligning to TRBD2. This CDR3 has 16 residues. Unmatched junction bases numbered 10, after V lost 3 bases and J lost 9 bases. Germline V lookup: CDR1 SGDLS, CDR2 YYNGEE. This CDR3 reads CASSDRTSGGKGTQYF. The CDR3 bases are TGTGCCAGCAGCGATCGGACTAGCGGGGGAAAGGGGACGCAGTATTTT.

A word on this clonotype: A much bigger clone sits one base away, suggesting this may be a read error. The rearrangement uses TRBV3-1 and TRBJ2-3; 7 bases map to TRBD1. The CDR3 consists of 14 residues. The ends lost 4 bases at V and 1 base at J; junction bases unmatched: 2. Germline CDR1 is LGHDT and CDR2 is YNNKEL (reference sequence). CDR3 in amino acids: CASSRDSGTDTQYF. Here the CDR3 DNA reads TGTGCCAGCAGCCGGGACAGCGGCACAGATACGCAGTATTTT.

To note about this clonotype: This may stem from a read error, because a much larger clone lies one nucleotide away. V is TRBV10-3 and J is TRBJ2-5; D is uncertain. The CDR3 contains 14 residues. The germline V gene encodes CDR1 ENHRY and CDR2 SYGVKD. The ends were cut back, 0 bases at V and 11 bases at J, with 16 bases in the middle. The CDR3 DNA is TGTGCCATCAGTGAGTCAGGGTCGTACAATGAGCAGTACTTC. It encodes CAISESGSYNEQYF.

This chain uses TRBV4-3 with TRBJ2-5, with D possibly being TRBD1 (5 bases). V lost 0 bases to trimming and J lost 11 bases, with 16 bases between them. Germline V gene lookup returns CDR1 LGHNA and CDR2 YSLEER. This CDR3 is 14 amino acids long. The CDR3 nucleotides read TGCGCCAGCAGCCAAGATCATCAGGGAAATGAGCAGTACTTC. Protein sequence: CASSQDHQGNEQYF.

This clonotype was counted once. The chain uses TRBV28 and TRBJ1-2; TRBD1 might be the D (5 bases). This CDR3 has 12 residues. CDR1 is MDHEN and CDR2 is SYDVKM in the germline V gene. The V end lost 5 bases, the J end lost 6 bases, and 10 bases lay between the germline ends. The DNA for the CDR3 is TGTGCCAGCAGTATACTGACAGATGGCTACACCTTC. It codes for CASSILTDGYTF.

This chain links TRBV3-1 with TRBJ2-7, with D unclear. The CDR3 is made up of 13 amino acids. CDR1 LGHDT and CDR2 YNNKEL come from the germline V gene (reference sequence). The ends were cut back, 1 base at V and 4 bases at J, with 8 bases in the middle. DNA for the CDR3: TGTGCCAGCAGCCAAGGTTATGGTTACGAGCAGTACTTC. Translation: CASSQGYGYEQYF.

This clonotype was seen only once. The chain joins TRBV29-1 to TRBJ2-5; tentatively, D is TRBD2 (6 bases). The V gene lost 6 bases and the J gene lost 11 bases, with 22 bases spanning the gap. The CDR3 extends over 13 amino acids. Germline loops: CDR1 SQVTM, CDR2 ANQGSEA. The CDR3 nucleotides are TGCAGCGTGCGACTAGACCTTTACAATGAGCAGTACTTC. This translates into CSVRLDLYNEQYF.

This rearrangement joins TRBV18 to TRBJ2-5, with TRBD2 as a possible D gene (6 bases). The J call may be faulty, since TRBJ2-7 better matches the DNA end. The CDR3 spans 14 residues. The germline CDR1 and CDR2 sequences are KGHSH and LQKENI. This CDR3 reads CASSPLRDSGEQYF. Written as DNA, the CDR3 is TGTGCCAGCTCACCACTGAGGGACTCCGGCGAGCAGTACTTC.